This T cell receptor (beta chain) was documented in a study of T cells expressing NK-cell markers. Germline V CDR1 and CDR2: LNHDA, SQIVND (reference sequence). The CDR3 runs 15 residues. Following a re-call of the 5' RACE reads, TCRdb has one entry per CDR3 protein and lacks DNA. The sample totals around 470,000 distinct CDR3 sequences. The sample taken for sequencing was blood T cells: a sorted CD56 or NKG2C T cell subset, CD4+ or CD8+ T cells, or bulk PBMC T cells (not recorded which). The origin of this receptor is a woman aged 45 to 65 in good health. V is TRBV19 and J is TRBJ1-1; absent DNA, TCRdb's TRBD1 call cannot be checked. The CDR3 protein is CASSRGFDRVTEAFF.